This TCR beta chain is drawn from a study of T cell responses to AZD1222 COVID-19 vaccine. Germline V gives CDR1 SEHNR, CDR2 FQNEAQ (reference sequence). Germline trimming cut 2 bases from V and 6 bases from J; bases unmatched to any gene: 7. The CDR3 loop spans 15 amino acids. Assay used: immunoSEQ multiplex PCR; TCRdb lists only in-frame clones, some missing. Found here are 75,000 to 100,000 clones, roughly 90% of them singletons; the top ten hold about 3%. The rearrangement joins TRBV7-9 to TRBJ2-7; 10 positions agree with TRBD2. Sequencing was performed on peripheral blood, taken on day 0 of AZD1222 vaccination. This clonotype was obtained from an adult in good health. For the CDR3, the DNA is TGTGCCAGCAGCTTATTCGCTAGCGGGAGTTCCGAGCAGTACTTC. Protein product: CASSLFASGSSEQYF.